Presented here are 30 T cell receptor beta chains from one specimen sequenced in a study of OX40 agonist ivuxolimab in advanced cancers. The method was immunoSEQ multiplex PCR; TCRdb's version includes in-frame clones alone and lacks a portion of them. Among 12,000 or so clones listed, roughly 81% were seen once. The sequencing here drew on CD4+ or CD8+ T cells sorted from blood, taken in a trial of the OX40 agonist ivuxolimab. The receptors here all came from an adult with an advanced solid tumor such as melanoma, head and neck, liver or kidney cancer.

This clone is a singleton in its sample. This chain links TRBV12-2 with TRBJ2-7; the D call in the table, TRBD1, was not verified against the DNA. TRBV12-2 is a pseudogene segment. This CDR3 has 12 amino acids. CDR3 sequence: CASRRTGAEQYF. The CDR3 DNA is TGTGCAAGTCGCCGGACAGGGGCCGAGCAGTACTTC.

The CDR3 reads CASSLDSSRRGFTGELFF. CDR3 DNA sequence: TGTGCCAGCAGCTTAGATTCAAGTCGCAGGGGGTTTACCGGGGAGCTGTTTTTT. The rearrangement uses TRBV7-8 and TRBJ2-2; 7 nucleotides match TRBD1. This CDR3 has 18 residues. V lost 1 base to trimming and J lost 5 bases; unmatched junction nucleotides: 13. Germline CDR1 SGHVS, CDR2 FQNEAQ.

This chain connects TRBV2 to TRBJ1-6; D possibly corresponds to TRBD1 (6 bases). The CDR3 is made up of 14 amino acids. CDR1 and CDR2 from the germline V gene are SNHLY and FYNNEI. Trimming removed 0 bases from V and 10 bases from J, with 10 bases in between. The CDR3: CASSEADSVSPLHF. The CDR3, as DNA: TGTGCCAGCAGTGAAGCGGACAGTGTCTCACCCCTCCACTTT.

J is TRBJ1-2 and V is TRBV28; 8 bases line up with TRBD1. J was trimmed by 6 bases and V by 7 bases; bases with no gene match: 10. In germline, CDR1 is MDHEN, CDR2 SYDVKM. CDR3 length: 14 residues. For the CDR3, the DNA is TGTGCCAGCACTCCCTTAGACAGGGGTGATGGCTACACCTTC. Encoded protein: CASTPLDRGDGYTF.

Remarks on this clone: Its ends do not fully match the called genes, so a read error is possible. This chain joins TRBV13 and TRBJ2-1, with TRBD2 matching over 10 bases. Germline V lookup: CDR1 PRHDT, CDR2 FYEKMQ (reference sequence). The CDR3 extends over 17 amino acids. CDR3 sequence reads: CASSPPLAGSSHNEQFF. In DNA form, the CDR3 reads TGTGCCAGCAGCCCCCCACTAGCGGGGAGCTCCCACAATGAGCAGTTCTTC.

This chain uses TRBV29-1 with TRBJ2-3; D is ambiguous. The germline CDR1 and CDR2 sequences are SQVTM and ANQGSEA. The ends were cut back, 1 base at V and 0 bases at J, with 11 bases in the middle. This CDR3 comprises 15 residues. This CDR3 reads CSVEVGVTSTDTQYF. In DNA form, the CDR3 reads TGCAGCGTTGAAGTCGGAGTCACTAGCACAGATACGCAGTATTTT.

This sequence joins TRBV6-5 and TRBJ2-1, with TRBD2 identical over 7 bases. Losses at the gene ends were 5 bases for V and 12 bases for J; bases not matched to a gene: 13. There are 14 residues in the CDR3. The V gene's germline CDR1 is MNHEY and CDR2 SVGAGI. The CDR3 DNA reads as TGTGCCAGCAGTCCGGGACTCGGGAGGAGATGGCAGTTCTTC. This gives the protein CASSPGLGRRWQFF.

This clone appeared a few times. The chain links TRBV30 to TRBJ2-7; no clear D gene. The germline V gene has CDR1 GTSNPN and CDR2 SVGIG (reference sequence). The CDR3 spans 12 residues. Trimming took 5 bases from V and 2 from J, leaving 10 bases between them. CDR3 DNA: TGTGCCTGGGCCGACTCAGCCTACGAGCAGTACTTC. Translating it yields CAWADSAYEQYF.

This clone has a single count. The chain uses TRBV15 and TRBJ2-1; weak D call: TRBD2 (6 bases). The V and J ends lost 5 bases and 8 bases respectively, with 16 bases between them. Germline assignment: CDR1 LNHNV and CDR2 YYDKDF (reference sequence). The CDR3 spans 14 residues. The CDR3 protein is CATSAGLGGDEQFF. The CDR3 DNA is TGTGCCACCAGCGCCGGGCTCGGGGGTGATGAGCAGTTCTTC.

The rearrangement joins TRBV6-5 to TRBJ2-7; D is perhaps TRBD1 or TRBD2 (6 bases each). The V end lost 0 bases, the J end lost 4 bases, and 13 bases lay between the germline ends. This CDR3 has 15 amino acids. Germline V gene lookup returns CDR1 MNHEY and CDR2 SVGAGI. CDR3 sequence (DNA): TGTGCCAGCAGTTACTCGGGGGGCGCGTTGTACGAGCAGTACTTC. It translates to CASSYSGGALYEQYF.

V gene TRBV7-9 combines with J gene TRBJ2-3; perhaps TRBD2 as D (6 bases). CDR1 and CDR2 from the germline V gene are SEHNR and FQNEAQ (reference sequence). V lost 4 bases and J lost 4, with 15 bases in between. This CDR3 spans 15 amino acids. This CDR3 reads CASSSRDFIPDTQYF. CDR3 nucleotides: TGTGCCAGCAGCTCCCGGGACTTTATACCAGATACGCAGTATTTT.

The V gene is TRBV19, the J gene TRBJ2-1; 7 bases are a match to TRBD2. The CDR3 is made up of 15 amino acids. CDR1 is LNHDA and CDR2 is SQIVND in the germline V gene (reference sequence). V trimming: 9 bases; J trimming: 7 bases; junction bases outside the gene matches: 15. The CDR3 is CASKLAGNPGNEQFF. The CDR3, as DNA: TGTGCCAGCAAATTAGCGGGCAACCCGGGAAATGAGCAGTTCTTC.

This clone appeared once. This CDR3 reads CASTPVVLNEQFF. The CDR3 nucleotides read TGTGCCAGCACCCCGGTAGTCTTGAATGAGCAGTTCTTC. The chain employs TRBV11-3 and TRBJ2-1; no clear D gene. The CDR3 runs to 13 residues. CDR1 and CDR2 from the germline V gene are SGHNT and YENEEA. V was cut by 7 bases and J by 7 bases, with 14 bases left in between.

This clone was seen a single time. The chain couples TRBV11-2 to TRBJ2-1; weak D call: TRBD2 (6 bases). Germline values: CDR1 SGHAT, CDR2 FQNNGV. This CDR3 comprises 14 residues. V shed 5 bases and J shed 7 bases, with 15 bases lying between them. This CDR3 reads CASSLWGSGNEQFF. The DNA of the CDR3 is TGTGCCAGCAGCCTATGGGGGAGCGGGAATGAGCAGTTCTTC. The variable domain in full, with the rest retrieved from reference TRBV11-2 and TRBJ2-1, is EAGVAQSPRYKIIEKRQSVAFWCNPISGHATLYWYQQILGQGPKLLIQFQNNGVVDDSQLPKDRFSAERLKGVDSTLKIQPAKLEDSAVYLCASSLWGSGNEQFFGPGTRLTVL.

This sequence joins TRBV10-3 and TRBJ2-1, with 10 bases that match TRBD1. Germline values: CDR1 ENHRY, CDR2 SYGVKD. J was trimmed by 8 bases and V by 3 bases; bases with no gene match: 16. This CDR3 has 18 amino acids. This CDR3 is CAISEYLRQGAPTDEQFF. For the CDR3, the DNA is TGTGCCATCAGTGAATACCTTAGACAGGGGGCGCCGACCGATGAGCAGTTCTTC.

The chain combines TRBV15 with TRBJ2-3; 7 bases are a match to TRBD2. CDR3 length equals 17 residues. Germline CDR1 reads LNHNV; CDR2 reads YYDKDF (reference sequence). J lost 0 bases, V lost 0 bases, and 6 bases had no gene match. CDR3 amino acids: CATSRDGAGVSTDTQYF. The CDR3 nucleotides are TGTGCCACCAGCAGAGATGGGGCGGGAGTTAGCACAGATACGCAGTATTTT.

V is TRBV15 and J is TRBJ2-5; 10 bases fit TRBD2. Germline CDR1 reads LNHNV; CDR2 reads YYDKDF (reference sequence). The trim removed 1 base at V and 1 base at J, leaving 9 bases unmatched. The CDR3 runs to 18 residues. CDR3 in amino acids: CATSRGTSGALIQETQYF. CDR3 DNA: TGTGCCACCAGCAGAGGGACTAGCGGAGCCCTTATCCAAGAGACCCAGTACTTC.

The CDR3 is CASSPRDRGEKLFF. For the CDR3, the DNA is TGTGCCAGCAGCCCACGGGACAGGGGTGAAAAACTGTTTTTT. This chain connects TRBV7-2 to TRBJ1-4; TRBD1 matches at 10 bases. V gave up 5 bases and J gave up 7 bases; unmatched junction bases: 4. The CDR3 is 14 amino acids. Germline CDR1 SGHTA, CDR2 FQGNSA.

This rearrangement joins TRBV27 to TRBJ2-1; 7 bases match TRBD1. Losses at the gene ends were 3 bases for V and 5 bases for J; bases not matched to a gene: 4. The CDR3 has 14 residues. The germline gives CDR1 MNHEY, CDR2 SMNVEV (reference sequence). In nucleotides, the CDR3 is TGTGCCAGCAGTTTCCAGGGGGTGGACAATGAGCAGTTCTTC. It yields the protein CASSFQGVDNEQFF.

Only one count was recorded for this clone. The CDR3 DNA reads TGCAGCGTTGCCGGGACAGGGGTCGGCTACGAGCAGTACTTC. Translating it yields CSVAGTGVGYEQYF. V usage is TRBV29-1 and J usage is TRBJ2-7, with 10 bases matching TRBD1. Germline values: CDR1 SQVTM, CDR2 ANQGSEA. With V trimmed by 4 bases and J by 3 bases, 6 bases remained unmatched. The CDR3 runs 14 residues.

This clone has a single count. The V call is TRBV7-9, the J call TRBJ2-5; D tentatively fits TRBD1 or TRBD2 (5 bases each). The CDR3 has 16 amino acids. Germline V CDR1 and CDR2: SEHNR, FQNEAQ (reference sequence). V shed 11 bases and J shed 5 bases, with 27 bases lying between them. CDR3 loop: CACARGREFLEETQYF. The CDR3 coding sequence is TGTGCCTGCGCCCGAGGCAGGGAGTTTTTGGAGGAGACCCAGTACTTC.

Worth noting for this clone: No DNA is shown, since the ends of the CDR3 on it are uncertain; the CDR3 is the one TCRdb lists. The CDR3 reads CASTSGNSVAGELFF. The chain links TRBV7-9 to TRBJ2-2; TRBD2, the table's D call, lacks a check against the DNA. CDR1 is SEHNR and CDR2 is FQNEAQ in the germline V gene (reference sequence). Including both end residues, the CDR3 is 15 amino acids long.

The chain employs TRBV6-1 and TRBJ2-7, with D tentatively TRBD1 (5 bases). V lost 11 bases and J 0 bases, leaving 14 bases between the germline ends. The CDR3 has 13 amino acids. Germline assignment: CDR1 MNHNS and CDR2 SASEGT. The CDR3 is CASQEGVSYEQYF. CDR3 in DNA: TGTGCCTCCCAGGAAGGGGTCTCCTACGAGCAGTACTTC.

J is TRBJ2-2 and V is TRBV7-3, with TRBD2 matching over 10 bases. V shed 6 bases and J 7 bases; nucleotides not matched to a gene: 2. Germline V gene sequence: CDR1 SGHTA, CDR2 FQGTGA. The CDR3 sequence is 13 residues long. The CDR3 DNA reads as TGTGCCAGCAGTTCTAGCGGGAGCGGGGAGCTGTTTTTT. It yields the protein CASSSSGSGELFF.

The chain carries TRBV28 and TRBJ2-7; D is unresolved. V lost 7 bases and J 5 bases, leaving 15 bases between the germline ends. Germline V gives CDR1 MDHEN, CDR2 SYDVKM. The length of the CDR3 is 13 residues. CDR3: CASMNLRIHEQYF. The CDR3 DNA follows: TGTGCCAGCATGAACTTGCGAATCCACGAGCAGTACTTC.

The chain uses TRBV5-4 and TRBJ1-1, with a possible D match to TRBD1 (5 bases). Trimming removed 2 bases at V and 0 bases at J, with 8 bases between. Germline V gene data show CDR1 as SGHNT and CDR2 as YYREEE (reference sequence). This CDR3 region has 14 residues. Here the CDR3 reads CASSLGVLNTEAFF. CDR3 bases: TGTGCCAGCAGCTTAGGGGTCCTGAACACTGAAGCTTTCTTT.

This clone was detected only a few times. The CDR3 reads CASSLGLGNEQFF. The DNA for the CDR3 is TGTGCCAGCAGTTTAGGGTTGGGCAATGAGCAGTTCTTC. The chain uses TRBV28 and TRBJ2-1; D is ambiguous. CDR3 length equals 13 residues. Trimming stripped 2 bases from V and 6 bases from J, with 8 bases between. Germline V CDR1 and CDR2: MDHEN, SYDVKM. The full variable domain, rest sourced from reference TRBV28 and TRBJ2-1, is DVKVTQSSRYLVKRTGEKVFLECVQDMDHENMFWYRQDPGLGLRLIYFSYDVKMKEKGDIPEGYSVSREKKERFSLILESASTNQTSMYLCASSLGLGNEQFFGPGTRLTVL.

The CDR3 DNA reads as TGTGCCAGCAGCTCCCGGACTAGCGGGAGGAATGAGCAGTTCTTC. Translation gives CASSSRTSGRNEQFF. The chain combines TRBV7-9 with TRBJ2-1; TRBD2 aligns across 14 bases. CDR1 and CDR2 from the germline V gene are SEHNR and FQNEAQ (reference sequence). V shed 4 bases and J 7 bases; nucleotides not matched to a gene: 3. The CDR3 consists of 15 residues.

The rearrangement uses TRBV5-8 and TRBJ2-4; the match to TRBD1 covers 7 bases. This CDR3 is built from 12 residues. J was trimmed by 8 bases and V by 5 bases; bases with no gene match: 4. Germline CDR1 SGHTS, CDR2 YDEGEE. The CDR3, as DNA: TGTGCCAGCAGGACAGGGCTGGACATTCAGTACTTC. Translation gives CASRTGLDIQYF.

The table lists this clone with a few counts. The V call is TRBV6-4, the J call TRBJ2-2; D is ambiguous. The CDR3 spans 13 residues. From germline, CDR1 is MRHNA and CDR2 SNTAGT. Between the trimmed V and J ends, which lost 3 bases and 3 bases, there was a span of 5 bases. Here the CDR3 reads CASSEEDTGELFF. CDR3 nucleotide sequence: TGTGCCAGCAGTGAAGAGGACACCGGGGAGCTGTTTTTT.